This TCR beta chain is from a study of T-cell reconstitution after alpha-beta-depleted transplantation in children. This clonotype was detected a few times. The library targeted TCRbeta and was prepared with unique molecular identifiers. TCRdb independently ran MiXCR on the PCR reads; one entry per CDR3 protein. The sample shows roughly 500,000 distinct CDR3 sequences, approximately 13% of them seen only once. The germline CDR1 and CDR2 sequences are SGHRS and YFSETQ. This CDR3 has 13 amino acids. V shed 0 bases and J shed 7 bases, with 11 bases lying between them. V and J are TRBV5-1 and TRBJ2-7; D gene ambiguous. This TCR came from a human donor who donated a stem cell graft to a child with combined immunodeficiency. This specimen was PBMCs from the stem cell graft donor, taken from the stem cell graft. CDR3 sequence: CASSLGADWEQYF. Here the CDR3 DNA reads TGCGCCAGCAGCTTGGGAGCCGACTGGGAGCAGTACTTC.